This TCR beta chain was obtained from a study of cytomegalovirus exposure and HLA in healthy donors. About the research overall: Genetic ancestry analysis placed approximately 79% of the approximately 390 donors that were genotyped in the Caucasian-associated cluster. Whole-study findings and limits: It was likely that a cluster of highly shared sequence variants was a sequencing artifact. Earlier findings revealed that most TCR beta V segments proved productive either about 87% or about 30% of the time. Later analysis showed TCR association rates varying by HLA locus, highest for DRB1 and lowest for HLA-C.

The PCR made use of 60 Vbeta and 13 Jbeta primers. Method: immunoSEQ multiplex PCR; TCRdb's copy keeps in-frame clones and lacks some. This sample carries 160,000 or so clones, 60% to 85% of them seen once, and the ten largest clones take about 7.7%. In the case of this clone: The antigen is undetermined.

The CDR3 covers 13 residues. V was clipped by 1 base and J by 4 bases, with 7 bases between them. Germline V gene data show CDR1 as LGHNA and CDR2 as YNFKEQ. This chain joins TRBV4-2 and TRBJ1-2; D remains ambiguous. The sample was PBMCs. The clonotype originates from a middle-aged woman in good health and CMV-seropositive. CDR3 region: CASSQVEAYGYTF. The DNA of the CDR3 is TGTGCCAGCAGCCAAGTGGAGGCCTATGGCTACACCTTC.